Listed here are 4 T cell receptor beta chains from one sample, sequenced in a study of technical replicates of blood from several donors. Sequencing was performed with immunoSEQ multiplex PCR; in TCRdb, only in-frame clones are kept and a portion is missing. The sample records some 80,000 clones, around 97% being singletons. The specimen sequenced was T cells isolated from PBMCs. These receptors came from a human donor in good health.

The chain joins TRBV9 to TRBJ2-2; possible D gene TRBD2, 5 bases. Germline CDR1 reads SGDLS; CDR2 reads YYNGEE. V was shortened by 2 bases and J by 7 bases, with 9 bases between the two germline ends. The CDR3 is 13 residues long. The CDR3 is CASSVGLLGELFF. In DNA, the CDR3 is TGTGCCAGCAGCGTTGGACTTCTCGGGGAGCTGTTTTTT.

V gene TRBV5-4 combines with J gene TRBJ2-6; 7 nucleotides align to TRBD2. The CDR3 extends over 16 amino acids. Germline V gene sequence: CDR1 SGHNT, CDR2 YYREEE (reference sequence). V dropped 6 bases and J dropped 3; count of bases not matched to a gene: 9. The CDR3, as DNA: TGTGCCAGCACCACCGCGGGGGATCGTGGGGCCAACGTCCTGACTTTC. Translating gives CASTTAGDRGANVLTF.

This clone was seen once. The V gene is TRBV6-5, the J gene TRBJ1-2; 10 nucleotides agree with TRBD1. V shed 4 bases, J shed 7 bases, and the junction held 3 bases outside the gene matches. CDR3 size: 13 residues. From germline, CDR1 is MNHEY and CDR2 SVGAGI. CDR3 residues: CASSFRDRGGYTF. The DNA for the CDR3 is TGTGCCAGCAGTTTCCGGGACAGGGGTGGCTACACCTTC.

This chain connects TRBV25-1 to TRBJ1-2; 7 nucleotides agree with TRBD1. Germline CDR1 reads MGHDK; CDR2 reads SYGVNS. Losses at the gene ends were 2 bases for V and 6 bases for J; bases not matched to a gene: 3. CDR3 length equals 13 residues. CDR3 in DNA: TGTGCCAGCAGTGAACCGACAGGGAATGGCTACACCTTC. Protein sequence: CASSEPTGNGYTF.